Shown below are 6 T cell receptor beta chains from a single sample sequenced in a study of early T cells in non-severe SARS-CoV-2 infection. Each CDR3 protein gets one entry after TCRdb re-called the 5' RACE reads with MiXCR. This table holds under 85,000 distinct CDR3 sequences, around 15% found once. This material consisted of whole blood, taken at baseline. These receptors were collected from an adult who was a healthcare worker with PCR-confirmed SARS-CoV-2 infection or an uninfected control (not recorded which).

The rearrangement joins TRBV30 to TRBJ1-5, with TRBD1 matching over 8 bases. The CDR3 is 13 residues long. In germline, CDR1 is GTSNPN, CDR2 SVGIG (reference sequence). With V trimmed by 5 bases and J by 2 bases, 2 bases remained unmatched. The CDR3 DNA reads TGTGCCTGGGCGGACAGGGGCAATCAGCCCCAGCATTTT. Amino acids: CAWADRGNQPQHF.

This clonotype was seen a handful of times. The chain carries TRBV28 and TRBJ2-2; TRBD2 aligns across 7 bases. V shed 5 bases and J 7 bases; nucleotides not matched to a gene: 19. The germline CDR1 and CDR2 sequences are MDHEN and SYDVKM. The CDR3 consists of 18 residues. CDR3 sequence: CASSVRRDSGGSHGELFF. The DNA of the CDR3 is TGTGCCAGCAGTGTCAGGAGAGACTCGGGCGGGAGTCACGGGGAGCTGTTTTTT.

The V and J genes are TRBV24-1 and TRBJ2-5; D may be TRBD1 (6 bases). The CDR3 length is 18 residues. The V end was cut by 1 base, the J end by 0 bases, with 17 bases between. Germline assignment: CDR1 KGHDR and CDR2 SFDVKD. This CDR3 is CATSDFPGVVGYQETQYF. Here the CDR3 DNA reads TGTGCCACCAGTGATTTCCCAGGGGTGGTAGGCTACCAAGAGACCCAGTACTTC.

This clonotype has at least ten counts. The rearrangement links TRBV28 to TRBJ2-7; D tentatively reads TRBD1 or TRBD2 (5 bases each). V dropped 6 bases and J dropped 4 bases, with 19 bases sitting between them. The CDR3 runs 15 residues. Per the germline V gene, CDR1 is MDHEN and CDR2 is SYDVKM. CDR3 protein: CASRGVLRPGYEQYF. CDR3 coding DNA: TGTGCCAGCAGGGGGGTTTTAAGGCCTGGTTACGAGCAGTACTTC.

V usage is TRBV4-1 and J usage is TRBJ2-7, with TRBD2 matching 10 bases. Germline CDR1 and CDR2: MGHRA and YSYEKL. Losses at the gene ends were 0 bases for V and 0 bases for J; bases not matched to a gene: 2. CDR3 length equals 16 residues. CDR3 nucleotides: TGCGCCAGCAGCCAAGAGACTAGCGGGTACTCCTACGAGCAGTACTTC. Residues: CASSQETSGYSYEQYF.

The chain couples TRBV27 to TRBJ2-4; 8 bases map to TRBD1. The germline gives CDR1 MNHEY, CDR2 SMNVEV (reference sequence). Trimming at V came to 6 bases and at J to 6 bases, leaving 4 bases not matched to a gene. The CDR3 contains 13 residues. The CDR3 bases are TGTGCCAGCAGGGGACAGGCCCTAAACATTCAGTACTTC. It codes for CASRGQALNIQYF.